A selection of T cell receptor beta chains follows, all from one sample in a study of CD8+CD57+ T cells in acquired aplastic anemia. TCRdb re-derived calls from the reads in MiXCR, one entry per CDR3 protein. Of about 220,000 distinct CDR3 sequences in the sample, roughly 35% are singletons; the top ten hold roughly 1.1%. Sequenced sample: sorted CD4+, CD8+, or CD8+CD57+ T cells (not recorded which) from PBMCs. The source is a human donor in good health, serving as a control. Both conserved end residues are part of each CDR3. The D gene is left open where the match is weak. Only some rows state a clone size, as once, few, many or a class for expanded clones.

TRBV24-1	12	TRBJ2-5	.	many	TGTGCCACCAGTGACCCGCAAGAGACCCAGTACTTC	CATSDPQETQYF
TRBV5-4	15	TRBJ1-1	.	.	TGTGCCAGCAGCTTGGTCACAGGCAGGGGCACTGAAGCTTTCTTT	CASSLVTGRGTEAFF
TRBV10-3	15	TRBJ2-3	.	many	TGTGCCATCAGTGAAACCTTAGCGGGCACAGATACGCAGTATTTT	CAISETLAGTDTQYF
TRBV5-5	15	TRBJ2-1	.	few	TGTGCCAGCAGCTTTTACGGGGGACTCTACAATGAGCAGTTCTTC	CASSFYGGLYNEQFF
TRBV7-6	12	TRBJ2-5	.	many	TGTGCCAGCAGCTTAGTACAAGAGACCCAGTACTTC	CASSLVQETQYF
TRBV12-5	16	TRBJ1-6	.	many	TGTGCTAGTGGTTTGGTACTGGGCCAGGGACGTTCACCCCTCCACTTT	CASGLVLGQGRSPLHF
TRBV20-1	13	TRBJ1-2	TRBD1	many	TGCAGTGCTACGCTCGGACAGGCCTATGGCTACACCTTC	CSATLGQAYGYTF
TRBV7-2	13	TRBJ1-6	.	many	TGTGCCAGCAGCTCAACAGGGTTCCCACCCCTCCACTTT	CASSSTGFPPLHF
TRBV4-2	16	TRBJ2-1	TRBD2	.	TGTGCCAGCAGCGCCACCGGGACTAGTGGGCAAAATGAGCAGTTCTTC	CASSATGTSGQNEQFF
TRBV7-6	15	TRBJ2-5	.	many	TGTGCCAGCAGCTTTACTCTGACAGGCCAAGAGACCCAGTACTTC	CASSFTLTGQETQYF